The 23 T cell receptor beta chains listed next were all sequenced from one sample in a study of identical twins. TCRdb re-called the 5' RACE reads with MiXCR, one entry per CDR3 protein. The sample has approximately 670,000 distinct CDR3 sequences, approximately 6% seen once. The sample was naive T cells sorted from blood. The receptors were gathered from a man younger than 35 in good health.

This clonotype occurred a few times. The chain has TRBV5-1 and TRBJ2-7; D might be TRBD1 (5 bases). Germline loops: CDR1 SGHRS, CDR2 YFSETQ. The CDR3 spans 13 residues. V gave up 4 bases and J gave up 3 bases, with 11 bases separating them. The DNA of the CDR3 is TGCGCCAGCAGCACGGACACCAACTACGAGCAGTACTTC. This encodes CASSTDTNYEQYF.

This clonotype was observed at least ten times. This chain connects TRBV4-1 to TRBJ2-7, with D possibly TRBD2 on 5 matching bases. The CDR3 runs 13 residues. Trimming pared 0 bases from V and 6 bases from J, leaving 9 bases between. From germline, CDR1 is MGHRA and CDR2 YSYEKL. In DNA form, the CDR3 reads TGCGCCAGCAGCCAAGATAAGGACTCCGAGCAGTACGTC. This encodes CASSQDKDSEQYV.

This clonotype has ten or more counts. V usage is TRBV5-6 and J usage is TRBJ1-1; 9 bases are a match to TRBD1. The CDR3 is 15 amino acids. V lost 4 bases to trimming and J lost 5 bases; unmatched junction nucleotides: 9. Germline assignment: CDR1 SGHDT and CDR2 YYEEEE. This CDR3 is CASSGKGQGMTEAFF. CDR3 DNA: TGTGCCAGCAGCGGGAAGGGACAGGGAATGACTGAAGCTTTCTTT.

The chain links TRBV15 to TRBJ2-1; 11 nucleotides align to TRBD2. Germline trimming cut 0 bases from V and 8 bases from J; bases unmatched to any gene: 6. In germline, CDR1 is LNHNV, CDR2 YYDKDF (reference sequence). CDR3 length: 16 residues. The CDR3 protein is CATSRDRLAGGDEQFF. CDR3 DNA: TGTGCCACCAGCAGAGATCGGCTAGCGGGAGGAGATGAGCAGTTCTTC.

This clonotype was found a few times. The V and J genes are TRBV11-2 and TRBJ2-5, with D hard to call. Germline V gene lookup returns CDR1 SGHAT and CDR2 FQNNGV. V gave up 0 bases and J gave up 5 bases, with 10 bases separating them. The CDR3 is 14 residues long. CDR3 coding DNA: TGTGCCAGCAGCTTAGATCTGGGTTGGGAGACCCAGTACTTC. Translated, it gives CASSLDLGWETQYF.

This clonotype was found a few times. This rearrangement joins TRBV9 to TRBJ1-1, with D uncertain. Deletions cut 2 bases from V and 3 bases from J, with 8 bases between. Germline V lookup: CDR1 SGDLS, CDR2 YYNGEE. This CDR3 is built from 13 residues. The CDR3 here is CASSVGRDTEAFF. CDR3 DNA: TGTGCCAGCAGCGTTGGGCGGGACACTGAAGCTTTCTTT. The variable domain in full, with the rest retrieved from reference TRBV9 and TRBJ1-1, is DSGVTQTPKHLITATGQRVTLRCSPRSGDLSVYWYQQSLDQGLQFLIQYYNGEERAKGNILERFSAQQFPDLHSELNLSSLELGDSALYFCASSVGRDTEAFFGQGTRLTVV.

This clonotype was detected many times. The rearrangement uses TRBV5-1 and TRBJ2-3; D might be TRBD2 (7 bases). CDR1 and CDR2 (germline): SGHRS, YFSETQ. The CDR3 is 15 residues long. Between the trimmed V and J ends, which lost 5 bases and 4 bases, there was a span of 17 bases. The CDR3 region is CASSRGEGRPDTQYF. CDR3 nucleotide sequence: TGCGCCAGCAGTAGGGGGGAGGGCCGCCCAGATACGCAGTATTTT.

This clonotype was seen ten or more times. One end of the junction fails to match germline, which may point to a read error. The gene calls are TRBV29-1 and TRBJ2-5; a possible D gene is TRBD1 (5 bases). CDR3 length equals 11 residues. Per the germline V gene, CDR1 is SQVTM and CDR2 is ANQGSEA. The CDR3 DNA reads as TGTTCGGACACTTACCAAGAGACCCAGTACTTC. This codes for CSDTYQETQYF.

Many counts were recorded for this clonotype. V usage is TRBV20-1 and J usage is TRBJ2-5, with TRBD2 matching over 14 bases. The junction had 13 bases not matched to a gene; V was cut back by 5 bases and J by 5 bases. The CDR3 has 17 residues. Germline CDR1 and CDR2: DFQATT and SNEGSKA (reference sequence). The CDR3 loop is CSAGSGGLAGVMETQYF. CDR3 nucleotide sequence: TGCAGTGCTGGGTCGGGGGGACTAGCGGGAGTGATGGAGACCCAGTACTTC.

This clonotype was observed at least ten times. The chain recombines TRBV20-1 with TRBJ2-5, with D perhaps TRBD2 (5 bases). Trimming took off 5 bases at V and 3 bases at J, with 7 bases between the two ends. Germline V gives CDR1 DFQATT, CDR2 SNEGSKA (reference sequence). This CDR3 is built from 11 residues. The CDR3 region has the DNA TGCAGTGCTGGACTCAAAGAGACCCAGTACTTC. As protein: CSAGLKETQYF.

The chain has TRBV11-2 and TRBJ2-1; 12 bases agree with TRBD2. Germline-derived CDR1 and CDR2 are SGHAT and FQNNGV. The CDR3 is made up of 18 amino acids. After removal of 1 base from V and 0 bases from J, the junction contained 4 bases not matched to a gene. DNA of the CDR3: TGTGCCAGCAGCTTAGGACTAGCGGGAGTAGGCTCCTACAATGAGCAGTTCTTC. As protein: CASSLGLAGVGSYNEQFF.

Many counts were recorded for this clonotype. This chain uses TRBV3-1 with TRBJ1-3, with D unresolved. V was cut by 3 bases and J by 0 bases, with 18 bases left in between. Germline V gene data show CDR1 as LGHDT and CDR2 as YNNKEL (reference sequence). The CDR3 sequence is 18 residues long. In DNA form, the CDR3 reads TGTGCCAGCAGCCACTATGCGGACCGATCGAGCTCTGGAAACACCATATATTTT. It codes for CASSHYADRSSSGNTIYF. Looking up the rest from reference TRBV3-1 and TRBJ1-3 gives the full variable domain: DTAVSQTPKYLVTQMGNDKSIKCEQNLGHDTMYWYKQDSKKFLKIMFSYNNKELIINETVPNRFSPKSPDKAHLNLHINSLELGDSAVYFCASSHYADRSSSGNTIYFGEGSWLTVV.

This chain connects TRBV7-2 to TRBJ2-7; 10 bases are shared with TRBD2. The CDR3 totals 16 residues. Per germline, CDR1 SGHTA and CDR2 FQGNSA. Unmatched junction bases numbered 7, after V lost 0 bases and J lost 5 bases. CDR3 amino acids: CASSLALLAGSHEQYF. In DNA, the CDR3 is TGTGCCAGCAGCTTAGCACTACTAGCGGGAAGCCACGAGCAGTACTTC.

This clonotype was seen ten or more times. The V gene is TRBV6-1, the J gene TRBJ2-4, with TRBD2 matching over 11 bases. This CDR3 is 15 amino acids long. The V gene end was trimmed by 7 bases and the J gene end by 3 bases; junction bases not matched to a gene: 5. Germline V gene data show CDR1 as MNHNS and CDR2 as SASEGT. In DNA, the CDR3 is TGTGCCAGCAATAGCGGGAGGGGGAGCAAAAACATTCAGTACTTC. Its protein product is CASNSGRGSKNIQYF.

As regards this clonotype: Since a much larger clone is just one base distant, this may be a read error. This chain links TRBV15 with TRBJ2-7; D is unclear. The CDR3 consists of 14 residues. The V end was cut by 0 bases, the J end by 1 base, with 7 bases between. Germline CDR1 LNHNV, CDR2 YYDKDF (reference sequence). CDR3 sequence reads: CATSRDRRSYEQYF. CDR3 bases: TGTGCCACCAGCAGAGATCGGAGATCCTACGAGCAGTACTTC.

This clonotype was seen at least ten times. The rearrangement joins TRBV12-5 to TRBJ2-3; TRBD2 agrees at 10 bases. With 1 base clipped from V and 6 bases from J, the junction kept 7 bases outside the gene matches. This CDR3 comprises 16 residues. Germline CDR1 LGHNT, CDR2 FRNRAP. The CDR3 protein is CASGLGTSGSSDTQYF. CDR3 bases: TGTGCTAGTGGTTTGGGGACTAGCGGTTCCTCTGATACGCAGTATTTT.

This chain connects TRBV7-2 to TRBJ2-3; a possible D gene is TRBD2 (6 bases). V was trimmed by 5 bases and J by 3 bases, leaving 18 bases between them. Germline CDR1 is SGHTA and CDR2 is FQGNSA. This CDR3 region has 16 residues. The CDR3 here is CASSLHRVAVTDTQYF. DNA of the CDR3: TGTGCCAGCAGCCTCCATCGTGTAGCGGTGACAGATACGCAGTATTTT. Filled out from reference TRBV7-2 and TRBJ2-3, the complete variable domain reads GAGVSQSPSNKVTEKGKDVELRCDPISGHTALYWYRQSLGQGLEFLIYFQGNSAPDKSGLPSDRFSAERTGGSVSTLTIQRTQQEDSAVYLCASSLHRVAVTDTQYFGPGTRLTVL.

This clonotype was picked up many times. The J gene is TRBJ2-3, the V gene TRBV7-9, with D uncertain. Germline-derived CDR1 and CDR2 are SEHNR and FQNEAQ (reference sequence). CDR3 length: 14 amino acids. Trimming shortened V by 0 bases and J by 1 base, and 5 bases separated the two germline ends. DNA for the CDR3: TGTGCCAGCAGCTTAGCGGCTCGCACAGATACGCAGTATTTT. The encoded protein is CASSLAARTDTQYF.

This clonotype showed up many times. CDR3 in amino acids: CATSDLHTDTQYF. The CDR3, as DNA: TGTGCCACCAGTGATCTCCACACAGATACGCAGTATTTT. This sequence joins TRBV24-1 and TRBJ2-3; no definite D call. Germline assignment: CDR1 KGHDR and CDR2 SFDVKD. V was cut by 3 bases and J by 2 bases, with 5 bases left in between. The CDR3 is 13 amino acids.

This clonotype was observed a few times. V and J are TRBV27 and TRBJ2-5; 7 bases are a match to TRBD2. The CDR3 is made up of 14 amino acids. V lost 3 bases, J lost 2 bases, and 3 bases stayed unmatched. The germline V gene has CDR1 MNHEY and CDR2 SMNVEV (reference sequence). In DNA, the CDR3 is TGTGCCAGCAGTTTCGGACTAGGACAAGAGACCCAGTACTTC. As protein: CASSFGLGQETQYF.

Ten or more counts support this clonotype. V and J are TRBV20-1 and TRBJ2-7; D is uncertain. Germline V lookup: CDR1 DFQATT, CDR2 SNEGSKA (reference sequence). Between the trimmed V and J ends, which lost 1 base and 4 bases, there was a span of 11 bases. The CDR3 runs to 13 residues. CDR3 loop: CSARVGTKYEQYF. DNA for the CDR3: TGCAGTGCTAGAGTAGGCACAAAGTACGAGCAGTACTTC.

There are many counts of this clonotype. V is TRBV27 and J is TRBJ2-1; D gene unclear. The CDR3 totals 13 residues. The ends were cut back, 6 bases at V and 9 bases at J, with 15 bases in the middle. Germline V lookup: CDR1 MNHEY, CDR2 SMNVEV (reference sequence). In DNA, the CDR3 is TGTGCCAGCAGCCCCGACGTATGGGGTGAGCAGTTCTTC. This codes for CASSPDVWGEQFF.

V usage is TRBV5-1 and J usage is TRBJ2-2, with D maybe TRBD1 (6 bases). V gave up 2 bases and J gave up 0 bases, with 14 bases separating them. The CDR3 consists of 17 residues. Germline CDR1 is SGHRS and CDR2 is YFSETQ. CDR3 sequence: CASSFPAGTTNTGELFF. The DNA for the CDR3 is TGCGCCAGCAGCTTTCCCGCCGGGACAACGAACACCGGGGAGCTGTTTTTT.